This TCR beta chain was sequenced during a study of blood T cells in healthy people across ages. The CDR3 extends over 15 amino acids. Germline V CDR1 and CDR2: MNHEY, SVGEGT. Primed by a sample-barcoded 5' primer and a J-beta primer mix, a second PCR proceeded for about 7 to 11 cycles. TCRdb re-analysed the 5' RACE reads in MiXCR, keeping a single row per CDR3 protein. The sample shows 750,000 to 850,000 distinct CDR3 sequences, about 25% of them seen only once. The sample also formed part of further work on T cells of mothers and their children. Turning to that study: Donation was provided by three healthy Caucasian mothers along with their six children. In each mother, TCR beta CDR3 reads exceeded 9 million; in each child, they numbered approximately 3.3 million. The study found slightly higher but non-significant overlap in related versus unrelated mother-child pairs. The analysis detected no persistent microchimeric T cell clones.

V is TRBV6-2 or TRBV6-3 and J is TRBJ2-5, with 9 bases fitting TRBD2. The end of the DNA fits TRBJ2-1 better, so the J call may be wrong. Sequenced material: blood. The receptor comes from a boy aged 5-17 years in good health. The CDR3 bases are TGTGCCAGCAGTTACGGGACTAGCATTTACAATGAGCAGTTCTTC. It translates to CASSYGTSIYNEQFF.